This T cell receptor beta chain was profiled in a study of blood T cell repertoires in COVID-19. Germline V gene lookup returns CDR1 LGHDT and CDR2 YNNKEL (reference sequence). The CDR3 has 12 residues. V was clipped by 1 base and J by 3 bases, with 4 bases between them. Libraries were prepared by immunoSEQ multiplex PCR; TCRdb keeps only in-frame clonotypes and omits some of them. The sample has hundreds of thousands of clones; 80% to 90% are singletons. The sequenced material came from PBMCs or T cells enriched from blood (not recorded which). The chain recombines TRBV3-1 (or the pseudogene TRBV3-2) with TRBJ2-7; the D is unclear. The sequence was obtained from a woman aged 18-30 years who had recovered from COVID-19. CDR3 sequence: CASSQAGYEQYF. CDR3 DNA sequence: TGTGCCAGCAGCCAAGCAGGCTACGAGCAGTACTTC.